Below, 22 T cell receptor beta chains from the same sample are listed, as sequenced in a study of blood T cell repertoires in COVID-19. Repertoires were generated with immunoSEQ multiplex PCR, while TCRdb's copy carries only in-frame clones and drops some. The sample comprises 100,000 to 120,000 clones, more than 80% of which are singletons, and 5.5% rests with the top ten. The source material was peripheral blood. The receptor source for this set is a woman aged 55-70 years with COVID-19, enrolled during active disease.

CDR3 coding DNA: TGTGCCAGCAGCGTCACAGGGTACAATGAGCAGTTCTTC. This encodes CASSVTGYNEQFF. This chain links TRBV9 with TRBJ2-1; possibly TRBD1 for D (6 bases). V was cut by 2 bases and J by 4 bases, with 7 bases left in between. The CDR3 is 13 residues long. CDR1 is SGDLS, CDR2 YYNGEE, per germline.

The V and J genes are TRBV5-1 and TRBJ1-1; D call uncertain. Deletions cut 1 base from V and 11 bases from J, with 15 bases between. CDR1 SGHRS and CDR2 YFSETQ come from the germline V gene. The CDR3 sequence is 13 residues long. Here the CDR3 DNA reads TGCGCCAGCAGCTTGTCCTGGAACAGTCTCGCTTTCTTT. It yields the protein CASSLSWNSLAFF. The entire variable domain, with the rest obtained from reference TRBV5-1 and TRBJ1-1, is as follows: KAGVTQTPRYLIKTRGQQVTLSCSPISGHRSVSWYQQTPGQGLQFLFEYFSETQRNKGNFPGRFSGRQFSNSRSEMNVSTLELGDSALYLCASSLSWNSLAFFGQGTRLTVV.

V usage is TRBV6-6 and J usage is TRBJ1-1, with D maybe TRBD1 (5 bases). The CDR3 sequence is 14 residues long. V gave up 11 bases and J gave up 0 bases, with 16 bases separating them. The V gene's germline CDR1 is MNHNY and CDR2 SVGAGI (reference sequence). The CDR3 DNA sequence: TGTGCCGCTCGGAAGTGGGGCCTGAACACTGAAGCTTTCTTT. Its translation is CAARKWGLNTEAFF.

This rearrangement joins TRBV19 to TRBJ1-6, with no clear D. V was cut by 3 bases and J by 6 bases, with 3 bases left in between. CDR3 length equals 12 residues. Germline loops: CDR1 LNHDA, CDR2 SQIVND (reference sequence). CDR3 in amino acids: CASSIGNSPLHF. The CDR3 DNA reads TGTGCCAGTAGTATCGGTAATTCACCCCTCCACTTT.

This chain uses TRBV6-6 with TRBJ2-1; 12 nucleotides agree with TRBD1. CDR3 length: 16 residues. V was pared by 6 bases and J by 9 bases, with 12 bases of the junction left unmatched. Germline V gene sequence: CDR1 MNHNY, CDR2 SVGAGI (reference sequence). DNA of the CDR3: TGTGCCAGCAGACGATCCGGGACAGGGGGCCGAAGTGAGCAGTTCTTC. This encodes CASRRSGTGGRSEQFF.

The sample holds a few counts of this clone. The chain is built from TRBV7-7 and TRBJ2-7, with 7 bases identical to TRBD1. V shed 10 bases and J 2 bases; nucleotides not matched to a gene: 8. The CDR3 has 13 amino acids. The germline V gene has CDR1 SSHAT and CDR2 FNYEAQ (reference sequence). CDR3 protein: CATLGQATYEQYF. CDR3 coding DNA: TGTGCCACCCTAGGACAGGCTACCTACGAGCAGTACTTC. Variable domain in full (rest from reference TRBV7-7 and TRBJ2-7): GAGVSQSPRYKVTKRGQDVTLRCDPISSHATLYWYQQALGQGPEFLTYFNYEAQPDKSGLPSDRFSAERPEGSISTLTIQRTEQRDSAMYRCATLGQATYEQYFGPGTRLTVT.

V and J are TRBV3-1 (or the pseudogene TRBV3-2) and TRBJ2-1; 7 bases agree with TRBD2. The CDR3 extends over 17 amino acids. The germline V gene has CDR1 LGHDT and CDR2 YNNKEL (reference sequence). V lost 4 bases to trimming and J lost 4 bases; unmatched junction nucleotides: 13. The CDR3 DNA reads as TGTGCCAGCAGCCCCTCACTAGCGCCCGTGGATTACAATGAGCAGTTCTTC. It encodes CASSPSLAPVDYNEQFF.

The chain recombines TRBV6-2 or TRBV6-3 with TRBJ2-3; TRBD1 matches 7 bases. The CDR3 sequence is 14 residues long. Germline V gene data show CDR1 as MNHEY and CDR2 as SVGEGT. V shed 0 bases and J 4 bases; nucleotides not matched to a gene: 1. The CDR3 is CASSYSTGSDTQYF. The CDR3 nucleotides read TGTGCCAGCAGTTACTCGACAGGGTCAGATACGCAGTATTTT.

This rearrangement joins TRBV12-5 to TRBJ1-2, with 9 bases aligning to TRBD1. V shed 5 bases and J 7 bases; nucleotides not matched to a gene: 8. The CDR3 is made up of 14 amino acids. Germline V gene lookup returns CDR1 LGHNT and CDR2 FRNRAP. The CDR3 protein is CASGDSQGAGGYTF. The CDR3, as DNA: TGTGCTAGTGGTGACTCACAGGGGGCCGGTGGCTACACCTTC.

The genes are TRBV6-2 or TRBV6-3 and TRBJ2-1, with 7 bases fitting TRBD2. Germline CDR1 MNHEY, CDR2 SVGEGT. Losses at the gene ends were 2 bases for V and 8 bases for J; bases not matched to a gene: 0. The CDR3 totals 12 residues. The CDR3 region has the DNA TGTGCCAGCAGTTACGGGGGGGATGAGCAGTTCTTC. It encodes CASSYGGDEQFF.

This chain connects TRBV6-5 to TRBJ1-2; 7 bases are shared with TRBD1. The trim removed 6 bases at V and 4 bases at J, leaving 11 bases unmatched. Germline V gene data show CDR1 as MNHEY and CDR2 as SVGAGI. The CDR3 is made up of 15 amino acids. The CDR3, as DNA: TGTGCCAGCAGCCTAACCCCGGACAGGACCTATGGCTACACCTTC. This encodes CASSLTPDRTYGYTF.

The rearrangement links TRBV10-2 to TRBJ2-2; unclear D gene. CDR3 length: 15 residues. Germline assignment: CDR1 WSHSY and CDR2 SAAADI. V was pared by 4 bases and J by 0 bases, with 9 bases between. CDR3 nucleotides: TGCGCCAGCAGTGGGCTGGGCCCGAACACCGGGGAGCTGTTTTTT. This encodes CASSGLGPNTGELFF.

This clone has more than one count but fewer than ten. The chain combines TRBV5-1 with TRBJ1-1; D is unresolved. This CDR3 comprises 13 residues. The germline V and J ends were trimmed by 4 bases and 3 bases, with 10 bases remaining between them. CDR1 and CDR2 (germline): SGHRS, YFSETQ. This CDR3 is CASSPNADTEAFF. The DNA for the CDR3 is TGCGCCAGCAGCCCCAATGCGGACACTGAAGCTTTCTTT.

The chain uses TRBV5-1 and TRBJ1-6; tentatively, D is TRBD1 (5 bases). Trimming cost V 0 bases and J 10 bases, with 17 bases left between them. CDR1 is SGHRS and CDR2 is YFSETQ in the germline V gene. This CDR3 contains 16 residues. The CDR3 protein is CASSLDQGAQTSPLHF. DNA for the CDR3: TGCGCCAGCAGCTTGGACCAGGGCGCCCAGACGTCACCCCTCCACTTT.

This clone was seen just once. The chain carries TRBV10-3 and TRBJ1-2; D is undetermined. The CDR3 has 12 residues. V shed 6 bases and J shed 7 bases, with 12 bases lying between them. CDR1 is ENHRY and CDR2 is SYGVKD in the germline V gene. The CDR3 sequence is CAISRVSAGYTF. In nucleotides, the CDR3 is TGTGCCATCAGCCGGGTTTCGGCTGGCTACACCTTC.

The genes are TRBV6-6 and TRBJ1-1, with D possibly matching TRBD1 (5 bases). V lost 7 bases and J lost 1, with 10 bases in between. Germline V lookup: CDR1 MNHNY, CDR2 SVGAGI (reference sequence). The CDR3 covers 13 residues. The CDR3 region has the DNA TGTGCCAGCACCGACAGCGAGAACACTGAAGCTTTCTTT. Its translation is CASTDSENTEAFF.

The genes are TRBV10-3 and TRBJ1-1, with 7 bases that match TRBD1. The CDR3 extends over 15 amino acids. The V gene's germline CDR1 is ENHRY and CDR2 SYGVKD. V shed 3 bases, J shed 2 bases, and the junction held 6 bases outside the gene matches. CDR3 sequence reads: CAISERDSSNTEAFF. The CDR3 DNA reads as TGTGCCATCAGTGAAAGGGACAGCTCTAACACTGAAGCTTTCTTT.

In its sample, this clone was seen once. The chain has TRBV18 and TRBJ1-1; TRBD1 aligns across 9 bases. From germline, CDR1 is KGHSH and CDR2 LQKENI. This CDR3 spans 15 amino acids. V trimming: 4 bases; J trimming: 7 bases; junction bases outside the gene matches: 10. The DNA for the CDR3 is TGTGCCAGCTCACAACCAAGGACAGGGGCGCTTGAAGCTTTCTTT. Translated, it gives CASSQPRTGALEAFF.

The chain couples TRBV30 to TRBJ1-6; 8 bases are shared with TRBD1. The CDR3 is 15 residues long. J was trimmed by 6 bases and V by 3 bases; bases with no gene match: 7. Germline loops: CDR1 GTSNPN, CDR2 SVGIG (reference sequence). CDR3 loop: CAWRAADRGNSPLHF. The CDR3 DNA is TGTGCCTGGAGAGCCGCCGACAGGGGTAATTCACCCCTCCACTTT.

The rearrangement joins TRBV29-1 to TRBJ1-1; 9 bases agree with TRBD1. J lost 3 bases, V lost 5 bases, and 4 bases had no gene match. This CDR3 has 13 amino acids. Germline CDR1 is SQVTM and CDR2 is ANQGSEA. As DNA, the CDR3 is TGCAGCGTTTCACAGGGGGCGGACACTGAAGCTTTCTTT. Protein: CSVSQGADTEAFF.

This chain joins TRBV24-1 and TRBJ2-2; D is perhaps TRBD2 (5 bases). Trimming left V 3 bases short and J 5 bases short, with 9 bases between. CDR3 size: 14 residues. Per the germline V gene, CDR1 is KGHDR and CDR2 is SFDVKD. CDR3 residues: CATSDVGRTGELFF. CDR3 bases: TGTGCCACCAGTGATGTAGGGAGAACCGGGGAGCTGTTTTTT.

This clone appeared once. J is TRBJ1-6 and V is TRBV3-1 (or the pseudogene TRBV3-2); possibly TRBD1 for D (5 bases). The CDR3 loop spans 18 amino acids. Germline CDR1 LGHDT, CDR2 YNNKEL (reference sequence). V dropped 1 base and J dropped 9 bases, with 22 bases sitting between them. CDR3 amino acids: CASSQGLRGSYTASPLHF. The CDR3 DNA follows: TGTGCCAGCAGCCAAGGTCTTCGGGGGTCCTATACTGCTTCACCCCTCCACTTT.